The clone carrying this TCR beta chain was seen at least ten times. The record originates from a study of T cells in Graves' hyperthyroidism and ophthalmopathy. Participants, patients aged 18 to 65, had newly diagnosed hyperthyroidism with a duration under 2 months. Germline values: CDR1 SNHLY, CDR2 FYNNEI. V was cut by 4 bases and J by 9 bases, with 15 bases left in between. This CDR3 is built from 13 residues. RNA transcripts were the template for amplifying TCR beta CDR3 regions. When the TCR CDR3 underwent first-round RT-PCR, the HTBI primer set was used. Using its own MiXCR run on the multiplex PCR reads, TCRdb lists one record per CDR3 protein. The sample lists some 510,000 distinct CDR3 sequences; 46% were seen once.

The gene calls are TRBV2 and TRBJ2-5; tentative D call: TRBD2 (6 bases). The sequenced material came from peripheral blood or thyroid tissue (not recorded which). The TCR was taken from a woman younger than 35 with Graves' hyperthyroidism. CDR3: CASSGRASDSQYF. Written as DNA, the CDR3 is TGTGCCAGCAGTGGACGGGCTAGCGACTCCCAGTACTTC.